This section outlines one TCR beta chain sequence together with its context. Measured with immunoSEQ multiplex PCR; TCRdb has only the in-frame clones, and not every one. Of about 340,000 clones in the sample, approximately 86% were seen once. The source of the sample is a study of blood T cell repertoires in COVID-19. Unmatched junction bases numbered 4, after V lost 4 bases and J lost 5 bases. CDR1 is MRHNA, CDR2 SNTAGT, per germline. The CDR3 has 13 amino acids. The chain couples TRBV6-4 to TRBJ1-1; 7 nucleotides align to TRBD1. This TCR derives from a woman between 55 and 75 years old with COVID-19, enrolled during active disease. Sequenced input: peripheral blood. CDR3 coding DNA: TGTGCCAGCAGTGCTGACAGGGCAACTGAAGCTTTCTTT. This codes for CASSADRATEAFF.